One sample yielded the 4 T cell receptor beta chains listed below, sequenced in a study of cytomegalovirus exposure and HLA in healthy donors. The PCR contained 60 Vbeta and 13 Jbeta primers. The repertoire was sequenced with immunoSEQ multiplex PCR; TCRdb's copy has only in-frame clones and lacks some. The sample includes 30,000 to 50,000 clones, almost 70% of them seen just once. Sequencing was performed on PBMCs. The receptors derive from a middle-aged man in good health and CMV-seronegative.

This CDR3 is CASRMSGSLYGYTF. CDR3 DNA: TGTGCCAGCAGGATGAGCGGTTCCCTCTATGGCTACACCTTC. The V and J genes are TRBV2 and TRBJ1-2, with D hard to call. The length of the CDR3 is 14 residues. V was pared by 6 bases and J by 4 bases, with 15 bases between. Germline V gene data show CDR1 as SNHLY and CDR2 as FYNNEI.

CDR3: CATSRDRGGYQETQYF. CDR3 nucleotide sequence: TGTGCCACCAGCAGAGACCGCGGGGGGTACCAAGAGACCCAGTACTTC. This chain connects TRBV15 to TRBJ2-5, with 8 bases that match TRBD2. Germline V gene lookup returns CDR1 LNHNV and CDR2 YYDKDF (reference sequence). V lost 0 bases and J lost 0; bases outside the gene matches: 3. CDR3 length: 16 residues.

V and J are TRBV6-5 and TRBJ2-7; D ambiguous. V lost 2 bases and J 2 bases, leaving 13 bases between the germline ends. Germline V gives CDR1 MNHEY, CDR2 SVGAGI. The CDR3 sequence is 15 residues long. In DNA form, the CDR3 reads TGTGCCAGCAGTTACCAACACGGGTCCACCTACGAGCAGTACTTC. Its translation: CASSYQHGSTYEQYF.

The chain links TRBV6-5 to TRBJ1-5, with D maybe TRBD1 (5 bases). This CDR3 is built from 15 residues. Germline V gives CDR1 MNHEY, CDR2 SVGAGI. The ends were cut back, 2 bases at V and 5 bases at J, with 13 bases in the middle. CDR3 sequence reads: CASSYAGRHHQPQHF. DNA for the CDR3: TGTGCCAGCAGTTACGCGGGACGCCACCATCAGCCCCAGCATTTT.